The entry below gives a single T cell receptor (beta chain) sequence along with its context. Trimming shortened V by 3 bases and J by 1 base, and 19 bases separated the two germline ends. Germline CDR1 and CDR2: MNHEY and SMNVEV (reference sequence). CDR3 size: 17 residues. The PCR ran on 60 Vbeta and 13 Jbeta primers. The repertoire was sequenced with immunoSEQ multiplex PCR; TCRdb's copy has only in-frame clones and lacks some. The repertoire holds around 110,000 clones, with 66% as singletons. The data were taken from a study of cytomegalovirus exposure and HLA in healthy donors. The sequenced material came from PBMCs. The origin of this receptor is a man in his late teens or twenties in good health and CMV-seronegative. The V call is TRBV27, the J call TRBJ2-7, with a possible D match to TRBD2 (5 bases). The CDR3 coding sequence is TGTGCCAGCAGTTTTGCAGCCCGGGGAAGCTTATCCTACGAGCAGTACTTC. Translating it yields CASSFAARGSLSYEQYF.